The 11 T cell receptor beta chains in this list originate from one sample, sequenced in a study of cytomegalovirus exposure and HLA in healthy donors. Using immunoSEQ multiplex PCR, the repertoire was profiled, and TCRdb retains in-frame clones only, with some absent. The table lists 60,000 to 80,000 clones, roughly 80% of them singletons. Sequenced material: PBMCs. These receptors all stem from a man between 25 and 39 years old in good health and CMV-seronegative.

The rearrangement joins TRBV6-5 to TRBJ1-2; the match to TRBD1 covers 10 bases. The junction had 5 bases not matched to a gene; V was cut back by 6 bases and J by 7 bases. Germline V gene data show CDR1 as MNHEY and CDR2 as SVGAGI. The CDR3 is 13 residues long. The CDR3 DNA reads TGTGCCAGCAGGTCGGGACAGGGGTCTGGCTACACCTTC. Translation: CASRSGQGSGYTF.

This clone occurred a few times. This chain uses TRBV6-5 with TRBJ1-6, with D possibly matching TRBD1 (5 bases). This CDR3 is built from 16 residues. The V gene lost 3 bases and the J gene lost 10 bases, with 19 bases spanning the gap. CDR1 is MNHEY and CDR2 is SVGAGI in the germline V gene. This chain's CDR3 is CASSYTGTGGKSPLHF. The CDR3 bases are TGTGCCAGCAGTTATACGGGGACGGGCGGGAAATCACCCCTCCACTTT.

This chain links TRBV5-1 with TRBJ1-1; no clear D gene. The CDR3 totals 13 residues. The ends were cut back, 4 bases at V and 5 bases at J, with 12 bases in the middle. From germline, CDR1 is SGHRS and CDR2 YFSETQ. CDR3 DNA sequence: TGCGCCAGCAGCCCGACGGGAGAGACTGAAGCTTTCTTT. This translates into CASSPTGETEAFF.

The chain recombines TRBV7-3 with TRBJ2-2; 8 bases are shared with TRBD2. CDR3 length: 15 amino acids. Germline CDR1 is SGHTA and CDR2 is FQGTGA. Unmatched junction bases numbered 4, after V lost 3 bases and J lost 4 bases. CDR3 loop: CASSFGTRSTGELFF. In nucleotides, the CDR3 is TGTGCCAGCAGCTTCGGGACTAGAAGCACCGGGGAGCTGTTTTTT. Full variable domain (outside the CDR3, taken from reference TRBV7-3 and TRBJ2-2): GAGVSQTPSNKVTEKGKYVELRCDPISGHTALYWYRQSLGQGPEFLIYFQGTGAADDSGLPNDRFFAVRPEGSVSTLKIQRTERGDSAVYLCASSFGTRSTGELFFGEGSRLTVL.

The chain recombines TRBV4-1 with TRBJ2-5; D possibly corresponds to TRBD1 (6 bases). The CDR3 extends over 14 amino acids. Trimming removed 2 bases at V and 2 bases at J, with 9 bases between. The germline V gene has CDR1 MGHRA and CDR2 YSYEKL. In nucleotides, the CDR3 is TGCGCCAGCAGCCAACCAAGGGGGCAAGAGACCCAGTACTTC. It specifies CASSQPRGQETQYF.

The chain employs TRBV7-9 and TRBJ2-4; the D gene is possibly TRBD2 (5 bases). The CDR3 has 14 residues. Trimming removed 2 bases from V and 9 bases from J, with 14 bases in between. Germline-derived CDR1 and CDR2 are SEHNR and FQNEAQ (reference sequence). The CDR3 reads CASSLSRDGSIQYF. The CDR3 DNA follows: TGTGCCAGCAGCTTATCCCGGGATGGGAGCATTCAGTACTTC.

This clone was observed once. This sequence joins TRBV7-2 and TRBJ1-3; unclear D gene. V lost 5 bases and J 4 bases, leaving 15 bases between the germline ends. The CDR3 loop spans 15 amino acids. Germline CDR1 is SGHTA and CDR2 is FQGNSA. CDR3 bases: TGTGCCAGCAGCCAACTACATGGCGGGGGAAACACCATATATTTT. It encodes CASSQLHGGGNTIYF.

The V and J genes are TRBV9 and TRBJ2-3; 10 positions match TRBD2. V shed 3 bases and J 2 bases; nucleotides not matched to a gene: 3. CDR1 is SGDLS and CDR2 is YYNGEE in the germline V gene. The CDR3 is 15 residues long. This chain's CDR3 is CASSGSGRATDTQYF. CDR3 nucleotides: TGTGCCAGCAGCGGCAGCGGGAGGGCCACAGATACGCAGTATTTT.

The V gene is TRBV18, the J gene TRBJ2-3; maybe TRBD1 (6 bases). V was cut by 6 bases and J by 4 bases, with 11 bases left in between. The CDR3 is made up of 13 amino acids. The V gene's germline CDR1 is KGHSH and CDR2 LQKENI. In nucleotides, the CDR3 is TGTGCCAGCTCTAAGGACAGCGCAGATACGCAGTATTTT. Encoded protein: CASSKDSADTQYF.

This clone was seen just once. The chain recombines TRBV5-4 with TRBJ1-5; a possible D gene is TRBD1 (5 bases). This CDR3 comprises 13 residues. The V end was cut by 5 bases, the J end by 8 bases, with 14 bases between. Germline CDR1 and CDR2: SGHNT and YYREEE (reference sequence). CDR3 DNA sequence: TGTGCCAGCAGTAGCGGAGGGACGGAGCCCCAGCATTTT. Its protein is CASSSGGTEPQHF.

The rearrangement links TRBV5-1 to TRBJ2-2; a possible D gene is TRBD1 (6 bases). V was shortened by 4 bases and J by 5 bases, with 18 bases between the two germline ends. The germline CDR1 and CDR2 sequences are SGHRS and YFSETQ. CDR3 length: 16 amino acids. DNA for the CDR3: TGCGCCAGCAGCCCGTTACAGGGCCGACGGACCGGGGAGCTGTTTTTT. This encodes CASSPLQGRRTGELFF.